Below are 17 T cell receptor beta chains sequenced from a single sample in a study of technical replicates of blood from a handful of donors. Using immunoSEQ multiplex PCR, the repertoire was profiled, and TCRdb retains in-frame clones only, with some absent. The sample has 98,000 or so clones; 95% are singletons. The sample taken for sequencing was T cells isolated from PBMCs. Receptors originate from a human donor in good health.

V gene TRBV5-1 combines with J gene TRBJ2-7, with TRBD1 as a possible D gene (5 bases). The CDR3 sequence is 18 residues long. The V and J ends lost 5 bases and 3 bases respectively, with 27 bases between them. Germline CDR1 SGHRS, CDR2 YFSETQ. CDR3 sequence (DNA): TGCGCCAGCAGGCCTTATGTAGGGGTTTTGGACAATTTCTACGAGCAGTACTTC. It specifies CASRPYVGVLDNFYEQYF.

The V and J genes are TRBV28 and TRBJ1-1; a weak D match, TRBD1 (6 bases). V was clipped by 1 base and J by 3 bases, with 24 bases between them. Germline CDR1 reads MDHEN; CDR2 reads SYDVKM. CDR3 length equals 19 residues. This chain's CDR3 is CASSLYGPLTGAGDTEAFF. The CDR3 bases are TGTGCCAGCAGTTTATATGGCCCCTTGACAGGTGCCGGAGACACTGAAGCTTTCTTT.

The V and J genes are TRBV4-2 and TRBJ1-2; D gene unclear. Between the trimmed V and J ends, which lost 4 bases and 2 bases, there was a span of 14 bases. Germline assignment: CDR1 LGHNA and CDR2 YNFKEQ. This CDR3 region has 15 residues. The CDR3 DNA sequence: TGTGCCAGCAGCCCCGAGGAGGGAGGGAACTATGGCTACACCTTC. It yields the protein CASSPEEGGNYGYTF.

The CDR3 spells CASSLGDRVYEQYF. CDR3 sequence (DNA): TGTGCCAGCAGTTTAGGGGACAGGGTCTACGAGCAGTACTTC. The chain joins TRBV27 to TRBJ2-7; 9 bases are a match to TRBD1. In germline, CDR1 is MNHEY, CDR2 SMNVEV (reference sequence). CDR3 length: 14 amino acids. The trim removed 2 bases at V and 3 bases at J, leaving 2 bases unmatched.

J is TRBJ2-3 and V is TRBV29-1, with 8 nucleotides matching TRBD2. The trim removed 5 bases at V and 6 bases at J, leaving 13 bases unmatched. The CDR3 extends over 15 amino acids. Germline CDR1 SQVTM, CDR2 ANQGSEA. The CDR3, as DNA: TGCAGCGTTCGGGGGGGAGGCGGCACAGATGATACGCAGTATTTT. This encodes CSVRGGGGTDDTQYF.

The chain is built from TRBV11-3 and TRBJ2-1; TRBD2 might be the D (5 bases). CDR3 length equals 17 residues. Germline loops: CDR1 SGHNT, CDR2 YENEEA. The V gene lost 2 bases and the J gene lost 0 bases, with 14 bases spanning the gap. CDR3 protein: CASSLLAAESSYNEQFF. The DNA of the CDR3 is TGTGCCAGCAGCTTACTTGCAGCGGAGAGCTCCTACAATGAGCAGTTCTTC.

The chain is built from TRBV5-4 and TRBJ2-7; TRBD1 might be the D (6 bases). Germline loops: CDR1 SGHNT, CDR2 YYREEE (reference sequence). Trimming cost V 4 bases and J 3 bases, with 17 bases left between them. The CDR3 is 15 amino acids. The CDR3 nucleotides are TGTGCCAGCAGCGGGGGCAGGGAGTTGAGCTACGAGCAGTACTTC. Protein: CASSGGRELSYEQYF.

This clone was recorded a few times. The chain carries TRBV27 and TRBJ1-4; D call uncertain. The V end lost 8 bases, the J end lost 0 bases, and 10 bases lay between the germline ends. This CDR3 contains 14 residues. The germline CDR1 and CDR2 sequences are MNHEY and SMNVEV (reference sequence). The CDR3 DNA sequence: TGTGCCAGCTCCCCTGAGTCAACTAATGAAAAACTGTTTTTT. It yields the protein CASSPESTNEKLFF. Looking up the rest from reference TRBV27 and TRBJ1-4 gives the full variable domain: EAQVTQNPRYLITVTGKKLTVTCSQNMNHEYMSWYRQDPGLGLRQIYYSMNVEVTDKGDVPEGYKVSRKEKRNFPLILESPSPNQTSLYFCASSPESTNEKLFFGSGTQLSVL.

The chain couples TRBV5-5 to TRBJ1-5; D unclear. Germline lookup yields CDR1 SGHKS and CDR2 YYEKEE (reference sequence). The ends were cut back, 0 bases at V and 4 bases at J, with 8 bases in the middle. The CDR3 has 14 amino acids. The CDR3 is CASSLGEWNQPQHF. The CDR3 DNA is TGTGCCAGCAGCTTGGGAGAGTGGAATCAGCCCCAGCATTTT.

This chain joins TRBV5-4 and TRBJ2-7, with TRBD2 matching over 8 bases. The length of the CDR3 is 15 residues. Germline V lookup: CDR1 SGHNT, CDR2 YYREEE (reference sequence). V lost 0 bases to trimming and J lost 0 bases; unmatched junction nucleotides: 2. Here the CDR3 reads CASSLALAGSYEQYF. The CDR3 DNA reads TGTGCCAGCAGCTTGGCGCTAGCGGGCTCCTACGAGCAGTACTTC.

The chain is built from TRBV7-9 and TRBJ2-7; D gene uncertain. V gave up 2 bases and J gave up 6 bases, with 5 bases separating them. The CDR3 has 11 amino acids. The germline V gene has CDR1 SEHNR and CDR2 FQNEAQ (reference sequence). The CDR3 is CASSLLREQYF. The CDR3, as DNA: TGTGCCAGCAGCTTACTGCGCGAGCAGTACTTC. Drawing the rest from reference TRBV7-9 and TRBJ2-7, the complete variable domain is DTGVSQNPRHKITKRGQNVTFRCDPISEHNRLYWYRQTLGQGPEFLTYFQNEAQLEKSRLLSDRFSAERPKGSFSTLEIQRTEQGDSAMYLCASSLLREQYFGPGTRLTVT.

The chain uses TRBV10-3 and TRBJ1-1; TRBD1 is a possible D gene (6 bases). Germline V CDR1 and CDR2: ENHRY, SYGVKD. Trimming removed 2 bases at V and 8 bases at J, with 12 bases between. The CDR3 is 13 amino acids. For the CDR3, the DNA is TGTGCCATCAGTGAGGGCCGGGACAAGGAAGCTTTCTTT. Its protein product is CAISEGRDKEAFF.

The genes are TRBV4-1 and TRBJ2-5; possible D gene TRBD2, 5 bases. V shed 2 bases and J shed 5 bases, with 18 bases lying between them. There are 16 residues in the CDR3. The germline gives CDR1 MGHRA, CDR2 YSYEKL. The chain's CDR3 is CASSQSFREPRETQYF. CDR3 nucleotide sequence: TGCGCCAGCAGCCAATCCTTCCGGGAACCGAGGGAGACCCAGTACTTC.

This chain uses TRBV6-5 with TRBJ2-1; 9 bases are a match to TRBD1. The germline V gene has CDR1 MNHEY and CDR2 SVGAGI. The CDR3 has 13 amino acids. V lost 6 bases to trimming and J lost 8 bases; unmatched junction nucleotides: 5. The CDR3 region has the DNA TGTGCCAGCAGACAGGGGGCGAGGGATGAGCAGTTCTTC. Translated, it gives CASRQGARDEQFF.

The chain joins TRBV7-9 to TRBJ1-1; D ambiguous. V lost 5 bases to trimming and J lost 4 bases, with 11 bases between them. The CDR3 length is 13 residues. Germline-derived CDR1 and CDR2 are SEHNR and FQNEAQ (reference sequence). CDR3 sequence: CASSPQGGTEAFF. CDR3 coding DNA: TGTGCCAGCAGCCCTCAAGGCGGCACTGAAGCTTTCTTT.

The rearrangement uses TRBV12-5 and TRBJ2-1; 12 nucleotides match TRBD2. The V gene end was trimmed by 0 bases and the J gene end by 8 bases; junction bases not matched to a gene: 11. From germline, CDR1 is LGHNT and CDR2 FRNRAP. The CDR3 is 18 residues long. The chain's CDR3 is CASGLVQVGPSGRDEQFF. The CDR3 DNA is TGTGCTAGTGGTTTGGTACAGGTTGGGCCTAGCGGGAGGGATGAGCAGTTCTTC.

This chain joins TRBV6-4 and TRBJ2-1; TRBD1 might be the D (6 bases). The CDR3 runs 13 residues. The germline V gene has CDR1 MRHNA and CDR2 SNTAGT. V was pared by 3 bases and J by 4 bases, with 7 bases between. The DNA for the CDR3 is TGTGCCAGCAGTGAGGACAGATACAATGAGCAGTTCTTC. Residues: CASSEDRYNEQFF.